The clone carrying this TCR beta chain was recorded at least ten times. Its antigen is currently unknown. The TCR beta CDR3 regions underwent amplification using RNA transcripts as the source. TCR CDR3 regions were first amplified by RT-PCR with HTBI primers. TCRdb reanalysed the multiplex PCR reads using MiXCR and keeps one entry per CDR3 protein. The data show hundreds of thousands of distinct CDR3 sequences, with around a quarter seen just once and about 11% held by the top ten. The V and J ends lost 8 bases and 9 bases respectively, with 13 bases between them. The CDR3 spans 11 residues. Germline assignment: CDR1 MNHNS and CDR2 SASEGT. This specimen comes from a study of T cells in Graves' hyperthyroidism and ophthalmopathy. Notes on the study in general: Most clonotypes expanded in the thyroid (above 0.001) were also present in blood. Ophthalmopathy onset followed model prediction by a median roughly 6.5 months.

The J gene is TRBJ1-2, the V gene TRBV6-1; no reliable D call. This TCR was recovered from a woman between 25 and 40 years old with Graves' ophthalmopathy. Sequenced material: blood. The CDR3 region is CASPSRLRYTF. The CDR3 DNA sequence: TGTGCCAGCCCGTCGAGGTTACGCTACACCTTC.